Below are 6 T cell receptor beta chains sequenced from a single sample in a study of CD8+ T cells in alopecia areata. cDNA prepared by RNA extraction and subsequent reverse transcription served as the template for sequencing. Here immunoSEQ multiplex PCR was the method, and the copy in TCRdb shows in-frame clones only, minus some. The data show 150,000 or so clones, around 86% seen once. The sample here was CD8+ T cells sorted from blood, taken at week 0. The receptors originated from a human donor with alopecia areata.

The V call is TRBV29-1, the J call TRBJ2-5, with 7 bases identical to TRBD2. CDR3 length: 13 residues. The V and J ends lost 7 bases and 7 bases, in that order; junction bases with no gene match: 12. CDR1 SQVTM and CDR2 ANQGSEA come from the germline V gene. CDR3 DNA: TGCAGCGCACGACTAGCAGCGGTCGGGACCCAGTACTTC. Translated, it gives CSARLAAVGTQYF.

V gene TRBV4-1 combines with J gene TRBJ2-7; tentatively, D is TRBD1 or TRBD2 (6 bases each). From germline, CDR1 is MGHRA and CDR2 YSYEKL. Trimming took 1 base from V and 4 from J, leaving 11 bases between them. The CDR3 consists of 14 residues. The CDR3 DNA reads as TGCGCCAGCAGCCAAGCCACAGGGACTTACGAGCAGTACTTC. This codes for CASSQATGTYEQYF.

V gene TRBV4-1 combines with J gene TRBJ2-3; 12 positions agree with TRBD2. The CDR3 runs 17 residues. V lost 4 bases and J lost 0; bases outside the gene matches: 5. Germline values: CDR1 MGHRA, CDR2 YSYEKL. The CDR3 DNA sequence: TGCGCCAGCAGCCCTAGCGGGAGGGCGGTAAGCACAGATACGCAGTATTTT. Protein: CASSPSGRAVSTDTQYF.

The rearrangement joins TRBV19 to TRBJ2-2, with a tentative D call TRBD2 (5 bases). Trimming shortened V by 1 base and J by 3 bases, and 9 bases separated the two germline ends. CDR1 and CDR2 (germline): LNHDA, SQIVND (reference sequence). This CDR3 is built from 15 residues. This CDR3 is CASSIAEGYTGELFF. The CDR3 nucleotides are TGTGCCAGTAGTATAGCTGAGGGCTACACCGGGGAGCTGTTTTTT.

CDR3 nucleotide sequence: TGTGCCAGCAGTTACTCTGGCAGGGAACATCAGCCCCAGCATTTT. This encodes CASSYSGREHQPQHF. This rearrangement joins TRBV6-5 to TRBJ1-5; D might be TRBD1 (5 bases). Trimming stripped 0 bases from V and 5 bases from J, with 11 bases between. This CDR3 comprises 15 residues. Germline values: CDR1 MNHEY, CDR2 SVGAGI.

The chain combines TRBV29-1 with TRBJ1-1; 7 nucleotides agree with TRBD1. The CDR3 is made up of 13 amino acids. Germline CDR1 reads SQVTM; CDR2 reads ANQGSEA. V gave up 4 bases and J gave up 4 bases; unmatched junction bases: 6. CDR3: CSVVGGEGTEAFF. CDR3 in DNA: TGCAGCGTTGTAGGGGGCGAGGGCACTGAAGCTTTCTTT.